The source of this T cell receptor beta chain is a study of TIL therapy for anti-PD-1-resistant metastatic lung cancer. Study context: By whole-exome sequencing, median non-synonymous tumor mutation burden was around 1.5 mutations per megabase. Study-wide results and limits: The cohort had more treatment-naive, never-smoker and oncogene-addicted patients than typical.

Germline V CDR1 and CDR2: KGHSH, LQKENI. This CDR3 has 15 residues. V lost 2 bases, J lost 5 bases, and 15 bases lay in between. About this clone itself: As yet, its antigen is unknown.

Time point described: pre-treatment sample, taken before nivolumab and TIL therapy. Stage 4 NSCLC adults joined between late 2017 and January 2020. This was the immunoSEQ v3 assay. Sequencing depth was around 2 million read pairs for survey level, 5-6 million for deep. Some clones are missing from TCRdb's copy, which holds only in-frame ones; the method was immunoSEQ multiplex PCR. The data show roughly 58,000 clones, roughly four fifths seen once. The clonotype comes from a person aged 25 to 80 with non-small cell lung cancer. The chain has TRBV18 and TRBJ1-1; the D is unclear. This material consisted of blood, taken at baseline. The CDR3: CASSPIPGIETEAFF. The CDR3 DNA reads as TGTGCCAGCTCACCAATCCCGGGGATCGAGACTGAAGCTTTCTTT.